Below, one T cell receptor beta chain is given with its context. The sample is drawn from a study of T cell repertoires in aging, cancer and after chemotherapy. The template was genomic DNA from peripheral blood, not RNA. Rearranged V-D-J TRB sequences were amplified with a mixed TRB-A/B primer pool. TCRdb analysed the multiplex PCR reads with MiXCR anew, one entry per CDR3 protein. This sample yields fewer than 10,000 distinct CDR3 sequences, of which approximately 30% are seen a single time; approximately 2.6% belongs to the top ten. Sequenced sample: blood. This sequence was found in a human donor in good health.

CDR3 nucleotides: TGTGCCAGCTCCATTTATGGGACGGGGAGCACAGATACGCAGTATTTT. It translates to CASSIYGTGSTDTQYF. The chain is built from TRBV18 and TRBJ2-3; D may match TRBD1 or TRBD2 (5 bases each). This CDR3 has 16 amino acids. The V gene lost 6 bases and the J gene lost 0 bases, with 16 bases spanning the gap. Germline lookup yields CDR1 KGHSH and CDR2 LQKENI.